The rows below give T cell receptor beta chains drawn from one sample of a study of shared clonotypes between healthy human individuals. Sequencing used immunoSEQ multiplex PCR; TCRdb keeps in-frame clones, though not all of them. Of around 1.9 million clones listed, 80% to 95% are singletons. Sequencing used naive CD8+ T cells from PBMCs. The receptors were gathered from a man aged 18 to 30 in good health. Some clones in this sample may be carry-over from other donors' samples. Each CDR3 is given with its conserved first and last residue. A D gene is named only where the DNA matches it firmly. Clone size is stated in some rows and not others, as once, few, many or a class when expanded.

CDR3aa: CASSLARREGYGYTF
CDR3nt: TGTGCCAGCAGCTTAGCGCGGAGGGAGGGCTATGGCTACACCTTC
d_gene: NA
abundance: NA
v_gene: TRBV7-9
j_gene: TRBJ1-2

CDR3aa: CASSPSNSYEQYF
CDR3nt: TGTGCCAGCAGTCCTAGCAATTCCTACGAGCAGTACTTC
d_gene: NA
abundance: NA
v_gene: TRBV27
j_gene: TRBJ2-7

CDR3aa: CASSPPGAGSGNTIYF
CDR3nt: TGTGCCAGCAGTCCCCCCGGGGCAGGCTCTGGAAACACCATATATTTT
d_gene: NA
abundance: NA
v_gene: TRBV6-6
j_gene: TRBJ1-3

CDR3aa: CASSYGTSGTDTQYF
CDR3nt: TGTGCCAGCAGCTACGGGACTAGCGGCACAGATACGCAGTATTTT
d_gene: TRBD2
abundance: NA
v_gene: TRBV7-8
j_gene: TRBJ2-3

CDR3aa: CASSLGALRNEQFF
CDR3nt: TGTGCCAGCAGCTTAGGAGCCCTGAGGAATGAGCAGTTCTTC
d_gene: NA
abundance: NA
v_gene: TRBV13
j_gene: TRBJ2-1

CDR3aa: CASSLVGLAGYNEQFF
CDR3nt: TGTGCCAGCAGCTTGGTGGGACTAGCGGGATACAATGAGCAGTTCTTC
d_gene: TRBD2
abundance: NA
v_gene: TRBV5-6
j_gene: TRBJ2-1

CDR3aa: CASSLVGGGNQPQHF
CDR3nt: TGTGCCAGCAGCTTAGTCGGGGGCGGCAATCAGCCCCAGCATTTT
d_gene: NA
abundance: once
v_gene: TRBV11-2
j_gene: TRBJ1-5

CDR3aa: CASSPFDRGTEAFF
CDR3nt: TGTGCCAGTAGTCCTTTCGACAGGGGGACTGAAGCTTTCTTT
d_gene: TRBD1
abundance: NA
v_gene: TRBV19
j_gene: TRBJ1-1

CDR3aa: CASRFPWGRTMNTEAFF
CDR3nt: TGTGCCAGCAGATTCCCTTGGGGCAGGACCATGAACACTGAAGCTTTCTTT
d_gene: NA
abundance: NA
v_gene: TRBV28
j_gene: TRBJ1-1

CDR3aa: CASSDTGAISYNEQFF
CDR3nt: TGTGCCAGCAGCGACACAGGGGCCATCTCCTACAATGAGCAGTTCTTC
d_gene: TRBD1
abundance: once
v_gene: TRBV7-3
j_gene: TRBJ2-1

CDR3aa: CAWSVWGRDMNTEAFF
CDR3nt: TGTGCCTGGAGTGTATGGGGGAGGGACATGAACACTGAAGCTTTCTTT
d_gene: NA
abundance: NA
v_gene: TRBV30
j_gene: TRBJ1-1

CDR3aa: CASSTSAGLNEQFF
CDR3nt: TGTGCCAGTAGTACTAGCGCGGGACTGAATGAGCAGTTCTTC
d_gene: NA
abundance: NA
v_gene: TRBV19
j_gene: TRBJ2-1

CDR3aa: CASSLDSTGTSFANVLTF
CDR3nt: TGTGCCAGCAGCTTAGACTCCACCGGGACCTCTTTCGCCAACGTCCTGACTTTC
d_gene: NA
abundance: NA
v_gene: TRBV7-9
j_gene: TRBJ2-6

CDR3aa: CASSSQAGELFF
CDR3nt: TGTGCCAGCAGTTCGCAGGCCGGGGAGCTGTTTTTT
d_gene: NA
abundance: NA
v_gene: TRBV7-9
j_gene: TRBJ2-2

CDR3aa: CASSPFLAGVYEQYF
CDR3nt: TGCGCCAGCAGCCCCTTTCTAGCGGGAGTCTACGAGCAGTACTTC
d_gene: TRBD2
abundance: NA
v_gene: TRBV4-1
j_gene: TRBJ2-7

CDR3aa: CASSQGQSVVYEQYF
CDR3nt: TGTGCCAGCAGCCAGGGACAGTCGGTAGTCTACGAGCAGTACTTC
d_gene: TRBD1
abundance: NA
v_gene: TRBV13
j_gene: TRBJ2-7

CDR3aa: CASSAKGQVYNYEQYF
CDR3nt: TGTGCCAGCAGTGCTAAAGGACAGGTTTACAACTACGAGCAGTACTTC
d_gene: TRBD1
abundance: once
v_gene: TRBV6-1
j_gene: TRBJ2-7

CDR3aa: CASSLGVGIAGRETQYF
CDR3nt: TGTGCCAGCAGCTTAGGGGTCGGAATAGCGGGACGAGAGACCCAGTACTTC
d_gene: TRBD2
abundance: NA
v_gene: TRBV11-3
j_gene: TRBJ2-5

CDR3aa: CASSLGLAYEQYF
CDR3nt: TGTGCCAGCAGTTTAGGACTTGCCTACGAGCAGTACTTC
d_gene: NA
abundance: NA
v_gene: TRBV27
j_gene: TRBJ2-7

CDR3aa: CASSLIPGWGPTTDTQYF
CDR3nt: TGTGCCAGCAGCTTAATACCAGGCTGGGGACCAACCACAGATACGCAGTATTTT
d_gene: NA
abundance: NA
v_gene: TRBV5-6
j_gene: TRBJ2-3

CDR3aa: CASSVTDALAKNIQYF
CDR3nt: TGTGCCAGCAGCGTAACAGACGCACTAGCCAAAAACATTCAGTACTTC
d_gene: NA
abundance: NA
v_gene: TRBV9
j_gene: TRBJ2-4

CDR3aa: CASSPRGFNQPQHF
CDR3nt: TGTGCCAGTAGTCCCCGTGGCTTCAATCAGCCCCAGCATTTT
d_gene: NA
abundance: NA
v_gene: TRBV19
j_gene: TRBJ1-5

CDR3aa: CATSPRDRVNTGELFF
CDR3nt: TGTGCCACCAGCCCCCGGGACAGGGTTAACACCGGGGAGCTGTTTTTT
d_gene: TRBD1
abundance: NA
v_gene: TRBV15
j_gene: TRBJ2-2

CDR3aa: CASSLVGPGRAGGPYQETQYF
CDR3nt: TGTGCCAGCAGTTTAGTGGGACCCGGACGGGCAGGGGGCCCTTACCAAGAGACCCAGTACTTC
d_gene: TRBD1
abundance: NA
v_gene: TRBV27
j_gene: TRBJ2-5

CDR3aa: CASSPPQSYEQYF
CDR3nt: TGTGCCAGCAGCCCCCCGCAGAGCTACGAGCAGTACTTC
d_gene: NA
abundance: NA
v_gene: TRBV7-9
j_gene: TRBJ2-7

CDR3aa: CASSAGTSGVYEQYF
CDR3nt: TGTGCCAGCAGCGCCGGGACTAGCGGGGTATACGAGCAGTACTTC
d_gene: TRBD2
abundance: NA
v_gene: TRBV9
j_gene: TRBJ2-7

CDR3aa: CASSLDSQGRYEQYF
CDR3nt: TGTGCCAGCAGCTTAGATTCCCAGGGTCGCTACGAGCAGTACTTC
d_gene: NA
abundance: NA
v_gene: TRBV11-2
j_gene: TRBJ2-7

CDR3aa: CASSYNPRGDTQYF
CDR3nt: TGTGCCAGCAGTTACAATCCTCGTGGAGATACGCAGTATTTT
d_gene: NA
abundance: NA
v_gene: TRBV6-6
j_gene: TRBJ2-3

CDR3aa: CASSLAVMNTEAFF
CDR3nt: TGTGCCAGCAGCTTAGCCGTAATGAACACTGAAGCTTTCTTT
d_gene: NA
abundance: few
v_gene: TRBV7-9
j_gene: TRBJ1-1

CDR3aa: CASSLGLDSPYNEQFF
CDR3nt: TGTGCCAGCAGCTTAGGCTTGGACTCACCATACAATGAGCAGTTCTTC
d_gene: NA
abundance: NA
v_gene: TRBV11-2
j_gene: TRBJ2-1

CDR3aa: CASSTTGGYGYTF
CDR3nt: TGTGCCAGCAGCACAACAGGGGGCTATGGCTACACCTTC
d_gene: TRBD1
abundance: NA
v_gene: TRBV6-5
j_gene: TRBJ1-2

CDR3aa: CASSTRLAGFQETQYF
CDR3nt: TGTGCCAGCAGCACCCGACTAGCGGGGTTCCAAGAGACCCAGTACTTC
d_gene: TRBD2
abundance: NA
v_gene: TRBV13
j_gene: TRBJ2-5

CDR3aa: CASSSDLTYEKLFF
CDR3nt: TGTGCCAGCAGTTCGGATCTCACTTACGAAAAACTGTTTTTT
d_gene: NA
abundance: NA
v_gene: TRBV6-5
j_gene: TRBJ1-4

CDR3aa: CASSGGTGGLFNQPQHF
CDR3nt: TGTGCCAGCAGTGGAGGGACAGGGGGTCTTTTCAATCAGCCCCAGCATTTT
d_gene: TRBD1
abundance: NA
v_gene: TRBV2
j_gene: TRBJ1-5

CDR3aa: CASSRQGNGLEQYF
CDR3nt: TGTGCCAGCAGTCGCCAGGGTAACGGGCTGGAGCAGTACTTC
d_gene: NA
abundance: NA
v_gene: TRBV28
j_gene: TRBJ2-7

CDR3aa: CASSSRTSSENNEQFF
CDR3nt: TGCGCCAGCAGCTCTCGGACTAGTTCAGAAAACAATGAGCAGTTCTTC
d_gene: TRBD2
abundance: NA
v_gene: TRBV4-3
j_gene: TRBJ2-1

CDR3aa: CASWADGYTF
CDR3nt: TGTGCCAGTTGGGCGGATGGCTACACCTTC
d_gene: NA
abundance: NA
v_gene: TRBV6-6
j_gene: TRBJ1-2

CDR3aa: CASSLRRGWTNEKLFF
CDR3nt: TGTGCCAGCAGTTTAAGAAGGGGCTGGACTAATGAAAAACTGTTTTTT
d_gene: NA
abundance: once
v_gene: TRBV27
j_gene: TRBJ1-4

CDR3aa: CASSATGLGAQYF
CDR3nt: TGTGCCAGCAGCGCGACAGGCCTTGGGGCCCAGTACTTC
d_gene: NA
abundance: NA
v_gene: TRBV9
j_gene: TRBJ2-5

CDR3aa: CASSLAGTSGDIQYF
CDR3nt: TGTGCCAGCAGCCTGGCCGGAACTAGCGGTGACATTCAGTACTTC
d_gene: TRBD2
abundance: NA
v_gene: TRBV5-6
j_gene: TRBJ2-4

CDR3aa: CASSLSYTGELFF
CDR3nt: TGTGCCAGCAGTTTATCGTACACCGGGGAGCTGTTTTTT
d_gene: NA
abundance: NA
v_gene: TRBV27
j_gene: TRBJ2-2

CDR3aa: CASSYLDRAEKLFF
CDR3nt: TGTGCCAGCAGCTACCTCGACAGGGCTGAAAAACTGTTTTTT
d_gene: TRBD1
abundance: NA
v_gene: TRBV7-9
j_gene: TRBJ1-4